This TCR beta chain was observed in a study of T cell repertoires in cytomegalovirus infection. Overall study: Both a matching HLA type and CMV infection were indicated by public TCR beta signatures.

TCRdb recomputed calls from the reads with MiXCR, one row per CDR3 protein. The table records 510,000 or so distinct CDR3 sequences, more than 20% of them present only once. The V gene lost 5 bases and the J gene lost 2 bases, with 10 bases spanning the gap. CDR3 length: 13 amino acids. CDR1 SGHTA and CDR2 FQGNSA come from the germline V gene. In its sample, this clonotype was seen many times. The chain employs TRBV7-2 and TRBJ2-7; the D is unclear. Sequencing input: PBMCs. The TCR originated in a human donor in good health (CMV status not recorded). Some clones in this sample may be carry-over from other donors' samples. CDR3 coding DNA: TGTGCCAGCAGCCACGGGCTGACCTACGAGCAGTACTTC. This gives the protein CASSHGLTYEQYF. The variable domain in full, with the rest retrieved from reference TRBV7-2 and TRBJ2-7, is GAGVSQSPSNKVTEKGKDVELRCDPISGHTALYWYRQSLGQGLEFLIYFQGNSAPDKSGLPSDRFSAERTGGSVSTLTIQRTQQEDSAVYLCASSHGLTYEQYFGPGTRLTVT.